The clone carrying this T cell receptor beta chain was detected only a few times. Its target is unknown. The data belong to a study of blood T cells in healthy people across ages. General observations from the study: When set beside aged donors, long-lived donors presented more naive CD4+ cells and higher diversity. Possibly confounding the expanded clonotype changes was the fact that donor CMV status was unknown.

V lost 5 bases, J lost 5 bases, and 11 bases stayed unmatched. The CDR3 is made up of 16 amino acids. From germline, CDR1 is SEHNR and CDR2 FQNEAQ (reference sequence). A second PCR, run for about 7 to 11 cycles, used a sample-barcoded 5' primer plus a J-beta primer mix. A 12-random-nucleotide template-switch adaptor tagged each cDNA molecule. Samples each returned at least 3 million CDR3-containing paired-end reads. TCRdb passed the 5' RACE reads through MiXCR, listing each CDR3 protein once. The data show 1.4 million to 1.5 million distinct CDR3 sequences, 42% seen once. V and J are TRBV7-9 and TRBJ1-1; TRBD1 matches 10 bases. The TCR sequence derives from a woman aged 18-30 years in good health. The sample comprised blood. The CDR3 loop is CASSRRGTGVGTEAFF. DNA for the CDR3: TGTGCCAGCAGCCGGCGAGGGACAGGGGTGGGTACTGAAGCTTTCTTT.